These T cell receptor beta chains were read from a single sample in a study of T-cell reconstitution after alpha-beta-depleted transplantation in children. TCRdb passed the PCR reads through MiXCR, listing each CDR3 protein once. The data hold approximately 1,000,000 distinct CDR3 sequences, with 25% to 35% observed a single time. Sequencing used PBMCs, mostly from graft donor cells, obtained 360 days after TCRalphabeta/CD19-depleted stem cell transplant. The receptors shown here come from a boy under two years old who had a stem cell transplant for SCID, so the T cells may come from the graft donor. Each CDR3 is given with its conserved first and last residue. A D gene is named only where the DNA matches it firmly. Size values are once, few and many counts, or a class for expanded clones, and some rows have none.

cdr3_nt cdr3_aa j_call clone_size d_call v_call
TGCAGCGTTGGGGACAGGGGGGGTTATGGCTACACCTTC CSVGDRGGYGYTF TRBJ1-2 few TRBD1 TRBV29-1
TGTGCCAGCAGCTTAGAGTCCTGGAACTACAATGAGCAGTTCTTC CASSLESWNYNEQFF TRBJ2-1 few - TRBV7-2
TGCGCCAGCAGCTTGGCCGAGGGACAGTACACTGAAGCTTTCTTT CASSLAEGQYTEAFF TRBJ1-1 - TRBD1 TRBV5-1
TGTGCCAGCAGCCCGTCCGGAGAACTGTTTTTT CASSPSGELFF TRBJ2-2 many - TRBV12-3/TRBV12-4
TGCAGTGCTAGACCAATGGGGGGGGCCCTTTACGAGCAGTACTTC CSARPMGGALYEQYF TRBJ2-7 - - TRBV20-1
TGTGCCAGCACCTATACCAGGGACGGACAAGAGACCCAGTACTTC CASTYTRDGQETQYF TRBJ2-5 once - TRBV5-5
TGTGCCAGCAGCCTTCCGGGACTCCAGCAGTTCTTC CASSLPGLQQFF TRBJ2-1 - - TRBV7-3
TGCGCCAGCAGCCCCCGGGGTAGCGGGGGGATCGGGGAGCTGTTTTTT CASSPRGSGGIGELFF TRBJ2-2 - TRBD2 TRBV4-1
TGTGCCATAAATGCCGGACAGGGGCCCCTGAACACCGGGGAGCTGTTTTTT CAINAGQGPLNTGELFF TRBJ2-2 - TRBD1 TRBV10-3
TGTGCCAGTAGTATAGCCCCCTACAGGGACGGTGGCTACACCTTC CASSIAPYRDGGYTF TRBJ1-2 - - TRBV19
TGCAGTGCTAGAGATAACCCCCGGCCGTATTTT CSARDNPRPYF TRBJ2-3 - - TRBV20-1
TGTGCCAGCAGTCTCCACGGTGAAAAACTGTTTTTT CASSLHGEKLFF TRBJ1-4 few - TRBV12-3/TRBV12-4
TGTGCCAGCTCACCAAGATCGACGGTCACAGATACGCAGTATTTT CASSPRSTVTDTQYF TRBJ2-3 once - TRBV18
TGCGCCAGCAGCCAAGACACACTTGGGGCCAACGTCCTGACTTTC CASSQDTLGANVLTF TRBJ2-6 - - TRBV4-1
TGTGCCAGCAGTTCAGGCGGGGGGGCCGGGGAGCTGTTTTTT CASSSGGGAGELFF TRBJ2-2 - TRBD2 TRBV12-3/TRBV12-4
TGTGCCAGCAGTTTTGGCGTTGGGGATGAGCAGTTCTTC CASSFGVGDEQFF TRBJ2-1 many - TRBV7-8
TGCAGCGTCGCCGGGGGCGAAAAACTGTTTTTT CSVAGGEKLFF TRBJ1-4 few - TRBV29-1
TGTGCCAGCAGCTCCGATGGGGCCCAAAGGGGAGCTTTCTTT CASSSDGAQRGAFF TRBJ1-1 - - TRBV7-9
TGTGCCAGCAGCCACGGGGCCCCCTACAATGAGCAGTTCTTC CASSHGAPYNEQFF TRBJ2-1 - - TRBV7-3
TGCGCCAGCAGCTCTCTCCCACTAGCGGGGGGGTACTCCTACGAGCAGTACTTC CASSSLPLAGGYSYEQYF TRBJ2-7 few TRBD2 TRBV5-1
TGCAGCGTTGATGTGGATCCACTCAACGCCTATGGCTACACCTTC CSVDVDPLNAYGYTF TRBJ1-2 - - TRBV29-1
TGTGCCAGCAGTATTGGACAGGAAACCTACGAGCAGTACTTC CASSIGQETYEQYF TRBJ2-7 - TRBD1 TRBV12-3/TRBV12-4
TGCAGTGCTCGCGGCATCAGGGGCGTGAACACTGAAGCTTTCTTT CSARGIRGVNTEAFF TRBJ1-1 - - TRBV20-1
TGCGCCAGCAGCGGGAAGACAGGGAACACTGAAGCTTTCTTT CASSGKTGNTEAFF TRBJ1-1 - - TRBV5-1
TGTGCCAGCAGTTCCGGACGGTACAATCAGCCCCAGCATTTT CASSSGRYNQPQHF TRBJ1-5 - - TRBV28
TGTGCCAGCAGTTTCGAAGATTGGGGGGCCTCAAACGAGCAGTACTTC CASSFEDWGASNEQYF TRBJ2-7 - - TRBV28
TGTGCCAGCAGCCAGCGTGGCACAGATACGCAGTATTTT CASSQRGTDTQYF TRBJ2-3 many - TRBV3-1
TGCAGTGCTAGAGAGAGGACAGGGGCGTCCTACGAGCAGTACTTC CSARERTGASYEQYF TRBJ2-7 - TRBD1 TRBV20-1
TGTGCCAGCAGCTTGACGACTAGCGGGCTCTACAATGAGCAGTTCTTC CASSLTTSGLYNEQFF TRBJ2-1 - TRBD2 TRBV7-3
TGTGCCAGCAGTTTATTGGCGGCGGAGACCCAGTACTTC CASSLLAAETQYF TRBJ2-5 few - TRBV12-3/TRBV12-4
TGTGCCAGCAGTGAGCAGGGAGGGAACAATGAGCAGTTCTTC CASSEQGGNNEQFF TRBJ2-1 few TRBD2 TRBV2
TGTGCCAGCAGTTTCCGTCCTTCTATGAATGAGCAGTTCTTC CASSFRPSMNEQFF TRBJ2-1 - - TRBV28
TGCAGTGCTAGGTGGAGGGACAGGGGGCGTTCGGGTCAGCCCCAGCATTTT CSARWRDRGRSGQPQHF TRBJ1-5 - TRBD1 TRBV20-1
TGTGCCAGCAGCTTACACGGGCGGTACACCGGGGAGCTGTTTTTT CASSLHGRYTGELFF TRBJ2-2 - - TRBV7-2
TGTGCCAGCACCGGGGACCACCAAGATACGCAGTATTTT CASTGDHQDTQYF TRBJ2-3 - - TRBV6-1
TGTGCCAGCAGTCCGCCCTACAGGGGTCAGGGGGAGCTGTTTTTT CASSPPYRGQGELFF TRBJ2-2 - TRBD1 TRBV12-3/TRBV12-4
TGTGCCAGCAGCCAAGGACCAGGGTTGACAGATACGCAGTATTTT CASSQGPGLTDTQYF TRBJ2-3 few - TRBV4-2
TGTGCCAGCAGTTCCCACGGACAGACCGGGGAGCTGTTTTTT CASSSHGQTGELFF TRBJ2-2 once - TRBV6-5
TGCGCCAGCAGCGAGGGGCCGTTTGGCTACACCTTC CASSEGPFGYTF TRBJ1-2 - - TRBV5-1
TGTGCCACCAGTGATTTTGCGGGACAGGGTGGGGAGACCCAGTACTTC CATSDFAGQGGETQYF TRBJ2-5 few TRBD1 TRBV24-1
TGTGCTAGTGGTTTGGTACAGAAGGAGCCCGGGACAGGCATATCCTACGAGCAGTACTTC CASGLVQKEPGTGISYEQYF TRBJ2-7 - TRBD1 TRBV12-5
TGTGCCAGCAGTTTGGGTCTGTTGGCAGATACGCAGTATTTT CASSLGLLADTQYF TRBJ2-3 - - TRBV27
TGTGCCACCGGGCTCTCGACCCGTCGCGGGGGGGCCCCTTACAATGAGCAGTTCTTC CATGLSTRRGGAPYNEQFF TRBJ2-1 once TRBD2 TRBV27
TGTGCCAGCAGCCAAGTGGGCGAGCAGTATTTT CASSQVGEQYF TRBJ2-3 many - TRBV3-1
TGTGCCACCCACGGGGGATACCAACGGGATGAGCAGTTCTTC CATHGGYQRDEQFF TRBJ2-1 few - TRBV28
TGTGCCAGCAGCCTGGTCCCCTTGGCGGTCGGGGAGCTGTTTTTT CASSLVPLAVGELFF TRBJ2-2 - - TRBV11-2
TGCAGTGCCCGGTCGGAGTTAGCAGATACGCAGTATTTT CSARSELADTQYF TRBJ2-3 - - TRBV20-1
TGCGCCAGCAGCCCCGGACAGGGGGTACGGGAGCAGTTCTTC CASSPGQGVREQFF TRBJ2-1 - TRBD1 TRBV5-1
TGTGCCAGCAGCCCTGTCAGAGAAAATGAGCAGTTCTTC CASSPVRENEQFF TRBJ2-1 - - TRBV4-2
TGCGCCAGCAGCGACAGGGGACGAGGCGGGGAGCTGTTTTTT CASSDRGRGGELFF TRBJ2-2 - TRBD1 TRBV5-1